This T cell receptor (beta chain) was found in a study of cytomegalovirus exposure and HLA in healthy donors. 60 Vbeta and 13 Jbeta primers were used in PCR. Data came from immunoSEQ multiplex PCR; TCRdb stores just in-frame clones and leaves some out. Of 120,000 to 150,000 clones in the sample, 79% are singletons; the top ten hold approximately 1%. The CDR3 totals 13 residues. With V trimmed by 5 bases and J by 6 bases, 5 bases remained unmatched. CDR1 is SGHTA, CDR2 FQGTGA, per germline. V and J are TRBV7-3 and TRBJ1-2; 8 bases are shared with TRBD1. This TCR came from a man between 18 and 29 years old in good health and CMV-seronegative. Input material: PBMCs. The CDR3: CASSTTGGDGYTF. In DNA form, the CDR3 reads TGTGCCAGCAGCACAACAGGGGGAGATGGCTACACCTTC.